These 12 T cell receptor beta chains were all obtained from the same sample, sequenced in a study of cytomegalovirus exposure and HLA in healthy donors. The method was immunoSEQ multiplex PCR; TCRdb's version includes in-frame clones alone and lacks a portion of them. Among more than 110,000 clones listed, less than 95% were seen once. The specimen was PBMCs. These receptor sequences come from a man aged 18 to 29 in good health and CMV-seropositive.

This clone was recorded only once. The chain uses TRBV5-4 and TRBJ2-7; 9 positions agree with TRBD1. V shed 0 bases, J shed 5 bases, and the junction held 3 bases outside the gene matches. CDR1 SGHNT and CDR2 YYREEE come from the germline V gene (reference sequence). The CDR3 spans 14 residues. CDR3 residues: CASSLVGTGNEQYF. The CDR3 DNA reads TGTGCCAGCAGCTTGGTAGGGACAGGGAACGAGCAGTACTTC.

The V and J genes are TRBV7-2 and TRBJ1-1, with TRBD1 matching over 8 bases. This CDR3 is 15 amino acids long. The germline V gene has CDR1 SGHTA and CDR2 FQGNSA. V lost 2 bases, J lost 2 bases, and 4 bases stayed unmatched. CDR3 sequence: CASSLQGALNTEAFF. CDR3 sequence (DNA): TGTGCCAGCAGCTTACAGGGGGCTCTAAACACTGAAGCTTTCTTT.

The V gene is TRBV19, the J gene TRBJ1-3, with D perhaps matching TRBD1 (5 bases). There are 13 residues in the CDR3. Trimming cost V 7 bases and J 0 bases, with 7 bases left between them. Germline CDR1 reads LNHDA; CDR2 reads SQIVND (reference sequence). For the CDR3, the DNA is TGTGCCAGTACGACAGACTCTGGAAACACCATATATTTT. Amino acids: CASTTDSGNTIYF.

The gene calls are TRBV29-1 and TRBJ1-2; D may be TRBD1 (5 bases). Germline V gene data show CDR1 as SQVTM and CDR2 as ANQGSEA. The germline V and J ends were trimmed by 4 bases and 4 bases, with 16 bases remaining between them. This CDR3 contains 14 residues. The CDR3 here is CSVGFRARVYGYTF. The CDR3 bases are TGCAGCGTTGGGTTCAGGGCGCGAGTCTATGGCTACACCTTC. Full variable domain (outside the CDR3, taken from reference TRBV29-1 and TRBJ1-2): SAVISQKPSRDICQRGTSLTIQCQVDSQVTMMFWYRQQPGQSLTLIATANQGSEATYESGFVIDKFPISRPNLTFSTLTVSNMSPEDSSIYLCSVGFRARVYGYTFGSGTRLTVV.

This sequence joins TRBV11-1 and TRBJ2-3; the match to TRBD2 covers 12 bases. Germline V gene sequence: CDR1 SGHAT, CDR2 FQDESV (reference sequence). The ends lost 3 bases at V and 6 bases at J; junction bases unmatched: 4. The CDR3 loop spans 15 amino acids. The CDR3 nucleotides are TGTGCCAGCAGCTTCCTAGCGGGAGGGCGTGATACGCAGTATTTT. Its protein is CASSFLAGGRDTQYF.

J is TRBJ1-6 and V is TRBV27; 8 bases agree with TRBD1. This CDR3 is built from 16 residues. Losses at the gene ends were 3 bases for V and 7 bases for J; bases not matched to a gene: 8. Germline lookup yields CDR1 MNHEY and CDR2 SMNVEV (reference sequence). CDR3 coding DNA: TGTGCCAGCAGTTTGGGCCAGGGGGCTCCCAATTCACCCCTCCACTTT. Residues: CASSLGQGAPNSPLHF.

The rearrangement joins TRBV9 to TRBJ1-1, with D tentatively TRBD1 (5 bases). The germline V gene has CDR1 SGDLS and CDR2 YYNGEE. Trimming shortened V by 6 bases and J by 0 bases, and 12 bases separated the two germline ends. The CDR3 consists of 14 residues. The CDR3 DNA sequence: TGTGCCAGCACCCAAGCAGGGATGAACACTGAAGCTTTCTTT. This codes for CASTQAGMNTEAFF.

The chain joins TRBV27 to TRBJ2-3; 8 bases map to TRBD2. Germline assignment: CDR1 MNHEY and CDR2 SMNVEV (reference sequence). V trimming: 3 bases; J trimming: 5 bases; junction bases outside the gene matches: 1. The CDR3 has 13 residues. The DNA for the CDR3 is TGTGCCAGCAGTTTGCTAGCGGGAGATACGCAGTATTTT. This gives the protein CASSLLAGDTQYF.

The chain combines TRBV27 with TRBJ2-7; TRBD2 matches at 10 bases. This CDR3 comprises 17 residues. Germline V gene lookup returns CDR1 MNHEY and CDR2 SMNVEV (reference sequence). V was clipped by 5 bases and J by 0 bases; unmatched bases: 10. CDR3 in amino acids: CASSMRAGGIFSYEQYF. The CDR3 DNA reads TGTGCCAGCAGTATGAGAGCGGGAGGGATCTTCTCCTACGAGCAGTACTTC.

The J gene is TRBJ2-7, the V gene TRBV6-6; D unresolved. The CDR3 contains 12 residues. CDR1 is MNHNY and CDR2 is SVGAGI in the germline V gene (reference sequence). Deletions cut 6 bases from V and 0 bases from J, with 6 bases between. In nucleotides, the CDR3 is TGTGCCAGCAGCGCGAGCTCCTACGAGCAGTACTTC. As protein: CASSASSYEQYF.

V and J are TRBV4-1 and TRBJ2-7; a possible D gene is TRBD1 (6 bases). CDR3 length: 16 residues. The germline CDR1 and CDR2 sequences are MGHRA and YSYEKL. V was cut by 4 bases and J by 0 bases, with 16 bases left in between. In nucleotides, the CDR3 is TGCGCCAGCAGCCCCACCCCAGGGGCCACCTCCTACGAGCAGTACTTC. Translated, it gives CASSPTPGATSYEQYF.

Concerning this clone itself: One junction end disagrees with the germline gene, perhaps due to a read error. V is TRBV4-1 and J is TRBJ2-7; TRBD2 aligns across 11 bases. The germline V gene has CDR1 MGHRA and CDR2 YSYEKL. CDR3 length: 16 amino acids. In DNA form, the CDR3 reads TGCGCCAGCAGCCAAGCCCCTAGCGGGAGGACCCCAGCAGTACTCTTC. Translating it yields CASSQAPSGRTPAVLF.